Listed here is a single T cell receptor beta chain. Its matching antigen is unknown. With V trimmed by 0 bases and J by 0 bases, 4 bases remained unmatched. The CDR3 is 16 residues long. Germline V gene data show CDR1 as SGHRS and CDR2 as YFSETQ. The data derive from a study of T cell responses to AZD1222 COVID-19 vaccine. Clones were read by immunoSEQ multiplex PCR, and TCRdb kept only the in-frame ones, dropping some. The data hold 140,000 to 150,000 clones, with approximately 93% observed a single time. Study results and caveats: Repertoire sampling was restricted to post-peak T cell response timepoints.

This receptor was identified in an adult who had recovered from COVID-19. Sequenced here: peripheral blood, sampled after recovery from COVID-19. The chain is built from TRBV5-1 and TRBJ2-3; TRBD2 agrees at 7 bases. The CDR3 sequence is CASSLEASGSTDTQYF. The CDR3 DNA is TGCGCCAGCAGCTTGGAAGCTAGCGGTAGCACAGATACGCAGTATTTT.